Presented here are 24 T cell receptor beta chains from one specimen sequenced in a study of naive and memory T cell subsets. The beta constant-region primer was an equimolar mix of two oligonucleotides covering TRBC1 and TRBC2. Nested alpha and beta constant-region primers with the SP2 primer drove four PCR rounds on ligated cDNA. TCRdb fed the UMI-ligation and nested PCR reads into MiXCR, producing one record per CDR3 protein. The profile shows about 82,000 distinct CDR3 sequences, about 10% of them singletons. Sequencing used naive CD8+ T cells from blood. These receptors were collected from a human donor in good health.

J is TRBJ1-5 and V is TRBV27; 9 nucleotides line up with TRBD1. The J segment lost 1 base and the V segment lost 8 bases, leaving 3 bases of the junction unmatched. The CDR3 is 14 residues long. The germline CDR1 and CDR2 sequences are MNHEY and SMNVEV (reference sequence). CDR3 nucleotides: TGTGCCAGCTCCGGGACAGGGAGCAATCAGCCCCAGCATTTT. Translation: CASSGTGSNQPQHF.

This clonotype was detected ten times or more. CDR3 loop: CASSRRGTDTQYF. The CDR3 bases are TGTGCCAGCAGCCGGAGGGGCACAGATACGCAGTATTTT. The rearrangement joins TRBV27 to TRBJ2-3, with a weak D call TRBD2 (6 bases). The CDR3 is 13 residues long. V dropped 6 bases and J dropped 1 base, with 8 bases sitting between them. The germline gives CDR1 MNHEY, CDR2 SMNVEV (reference sequence).

At least ten counts were recorded for this clonotype. This chain connects TRBV29-1 to TRBJ2-1, with 16 bases matching TRBD2. Germline-derived CDR1 and CDR2 are SQVTM and ANQGSEA. V shed 3 bases, J shed 6 bases, and the junction held 5 bases outside the gene matches. This CDR3 comprises 16 residues. The CDR3 nucleotides read TGCAGCGTTGAGGGACTAGCGGGAGGGTGGACCAATGAGCAGTTCTTC. It yields the protein CSVEGLAGGWTNEQFF.

The chain uses TRBV3-1 and TRBJ2-7; 8 bases map to TRBD2. From germline, CDR1 is LGHDT and CDR2 YNNKEL (reference sequence). V lost 0 bases to trimming and J lost 2 bases; unmatched junction nucleotides: 6. The CDR3 contains 16 residues. CDR3 bases: TGTGCCAGCAGCCAAGATCTAGGACTAGCCCCCTACGAGCAGTACTTC. Translation: CASSQDLGLAPYEQYF.

This clonotype was detected ten times or more. V is TRBV7-9 and J is TRBJ1-1; 8 bases are shared with TRBD1. Germline V CDR1 and CDR2: SEHNR, FQNEAQ (reference sequence). The CDR3 contains 14 residues. V shed 2 bases, J shed 5 bases, and the junction held 4 bases outside the gene matches. DNA for the CDR3: TGTGCCAGCAGCTTAATCAGGGGGCGAACTGAAGCTTTCTTT. It encodes CASSLIRGRTEAFF.

This chain joins TRBV27 and TRBJ2-7; TRBD1 matches at 10 bases. This CDR3 comprises 15 residues. The germline V gene has CDR1 MNHEY and CDR2 SMNVEV (reference sequence). The ends lost 4 bases at V and 0 bases at J; junction bases unmatched: 3. CDR3 protein: CASSYRQGASYEQYF. The CDR3 coding sequence is TGTGCCAGCAGTTATAGACAGGGGGCCTCCTACGAGCAGTACTTC.

This chain links TRBV20-1 with TRBJ2-5; D ambiguous. The CDR3 is made up of 14 amino acids. Trimming left V 2 bases short and J 1 base short, with 11 bases between. Germline V lookup: CDR1 DFQATT, CDR2 SNEGSKA (reference sequence). The CDR3, as DNA: TGCAGTGCTAGAACTTCCGGGTCCCAAGAGACCCAGTACTTC. This sequence encodes CSARTSGSQETQYF.

This chain links TRBV29-1 with TRBJ1-2; the D gene is possibly TRBD1 (5 bases). Trimming cost V 1 base and J 1 base, with 19 bases left between them. Germline V gene sequence: CDR1 SQVTM, CDR2 ANQGSEA. The CDR3 extends over 17 amino acids. CDR3 DNA: TGCAGCGTTGAAGGAGGTAGAGGGGCTCAGAGTAACTATGGCTACACCTTC. Its translation: CSVEGGRGAQSNYGYTF. The variable domain in full, completed from reference TRBV29-1 and TRBJ1-2, reads SAVISQKPSRDICQRGTSLTIQCQVDSQVTMMFWYRQQPGQSLTLIATANQGSEATYESGFVIDKFPISRPNLTFSTLTVSNMSPEDSSIYLCSVEGGRGAQSNYGYTFGSGTRLTVV.

This clonotype appeared a few times. The V gene is TRBV29-1, the J gene TRBJ2-1; the match to TRBD1 covers 8 bases. The germline V gene has CDR1 SQVTM and CDR2 ANQGSEA. The CDR3 spans 13 residues. V shed 6 bases and J 7 bases; nucleotides not matched to a gene: 8. CDR3 nucleotides: TGCAGCGTCGGGACAGGAGATTTAAATGAGCAGTTCTTC. It specifies CSVGTGDLNEQFF.

The table lists this clonotype with many counts. The genes are TRBV4-2 and TRBJ1-1; D might be TRBD1 (6 bases). V was shortened by 3 bases and J by 6 bases, with 11 bases between the two germline ends. The germline V gene has CDR1 LGHNA and CDR2 YNFKEQ. CDR3 size: 13 residues. The CDR3 region is CASSHPRQAEAFF. CDR3 sequence (DNA): TGTGCCAGCAGCCACCCGAGACAGGCTGAAGCTTTCTTT.

J is TRBJ2-1 and V is TRBV7-2; 8 bases are a match to TRBD2. CDR1 and CDR2 from the germline V gene are SGHTA and FQGNSA. The CDR3 length is 13 residues. V lost 4 bases, J lost 4 bases, and 0 bases stayed unmatched. DNA for the CDR3: TGTGCCAGCAGCTCTAGCGGGTACAATGAGCAGTTCTTC. Protein: CASSSSGYNEQFF.

The CDR3 sequence: CASSYSLLAGSWENEQFF. CDR3 nucleotide sequence: TGTGCCAGCAGTTACAGCTTGCTAGCGGGCAGCTGGGAGAATGAGCAGTTCTTC. V gene TRBV6-6 combines with J gene TRBJ2-1; 8 nucleotides line up with TRBD2. Germline CDR1 and CDR2: MNHNY and SVGAGI (reference sequence). CDR3 length: 18 amino acids. Germline trimming cut 2 bases from V and 7 bases from J; bases unmatched to any gene: 16.

The chain is built from TRBV10-2 and TRBJ2-3; D remains ambiguous. This CDR3 spans 13 amino acids. The V and J ends lost 2 bases and 2 bases respectively, with 5 bases between them. Germline V gene data show CDR1 as WSHSY and CDR2 as SAAADI. The CDR3 DNA reads TGCGCCAGCAGTGAGGACTCCACAGATACGCAGTATTTT. As protein: CASSEDSTDTQYF.

This rearrangement joins TRBV9 to TRBJ1-2; weak D call: TRBD1 (5 bases). From germline, CDR1 is SGDLS and CDR2 YYNGEE. There are 15 residues in the CDR3. The ends were cut back, 0 bases at V and 0 bases at J, with 9 bases in the middle. Here the CDR3 reads CASSVGGGSNYGYTF. CDR3 nucleotides: TGTGCCAGCAGCGTAGGCGGGGGATCTAACTATGGCTACACCTTC.

This clonotype turned up a few times. The chain has TRBV3-1 and TRBJ2-1, with TRBD1 as a possible D gene (5 bases). The V gene lost 4 bases and the J gene lost 8 bases, with 18 bases spanning the gap. The CDR3 covers 15 residues. The germline V gene has CDR1 LGHDT and CDR2 YNNKEL (reference sequence). This CDR3 is CASSPRTTAGDEQFF. In DNA form, the CDR3 reads TGTGCCAGCAGCCCCAGGACAACCGCCGGCGATGAGCAGTTCTTC.

This clonotype was observed many times. The chain couples TRBV18 to TRBJ2-5; 9 bases align to TRBD1. Germline V gene lookup returns CDR1 KGHSH and CDR2 LQKENI. There are 18 residues in the CDR3. Losses at the gene ends were 3 bases for V and 1 base for J; bases not matched to a gene: 12. CDR3 loop: CASSPLYPGQGSQETQYF. The CDR3 coding sequence is TGTGCCAGCTCACCCTTGTACCCGGGACAGGGAAGCCAAGAGACCCAGTACTTC.

The chain combines TRBV2 with TRBJ2-5; tentatively, D is TRBD2 (6 bases). The CDR3 spans 13 residues. V lost 1 base to trimming and J lost 5 bases, with 8 bases between them. From germline, CDR1 is SNHLY and CDR2 FYNNEI. CDR3 bases: TGTGCCAGCAGTGAAGATCGGGGGGAGACCCAGTACTTC. Translated, it gives CASSEDRGETQYF.

This clonotype was seen at least ten times. The CDR3 is CASRMGGSSYNEQFF. DNA for the CDR3: TGTGCCAGTAGGATGGGGGGGAGCTCCTACAATGAGCAGTTCTTC. This sequence joins TRBV19 and TRBJ2-1; 7 bases are a match to TRBD2. The CDR3 has 15 residues. V trimming: 6 bases; J trimming: 0 bases; junction bases outside the gene matches: 5. CDR1 and CDR2 from the germline V gene are LNHDA and SQIVND (reference sequence).

In this sample, this clonotype turned up a few times. This chain connects TRBV29-1 to TRBJ2-7, with 9 bases fitting TRBD2. In germline, CDR1 is SQVTM, CDR2 ANQGSEA. This CDR3 comprises 13 residues. The ends lost 4 bases at V and 3 bases at J; junction bases unmatched: 4. CDR3 residues: CSVGLAGNYEQYF. The CDR3 nucleotides are TGCAGCGTTGGGCTAGCGGGGAACTACGAGCAGTACTTC.

J is TRBJ2-7 and V is TRBV9, with a weak D call TRBD2 (6 bases). The CDR3 length is 14 residues. Germline V gene data show CDR1 as SGDLS and CDR2 as YYNGEE. Trimming removed 4 bases from V and 5 bases from J, with 16 bases in between. CDR3 bases: TGTGCCAGCAGCCCAGAGGGAAGGAGGGACGAGCAGTACTTC. This gives the protein CASSPEGRRDEQYF.

This clonotype was seen many times. The chain employs TRBV5-5 and TRBJ2-5, with a tentative D call TRBD2 (6 bases). The V end was cut by 4 bases, the J end by 6 bases, with 28 bases between. The CDR3 is 18 residues long. Germline V gene data show CDR1 as SGHKS and CDR2 as YYEKEE (reference sequence). This CDR3 reads CASSPTGGSGPLLQTQYF. The CDR3 DNA follows: TGTGCCAGCAGCCCAACGGGTGGTAGCGGACCTTTGTTACAGACCCAGTACTTC.

The V and J genes are TRBV4-2 and TRBJ2-7; TRBD2 might be the D (5 bases). The CDR3 extends over 12 amino acids. Per the germline V gene, CDR1 is LGHNA and CDR2 is YNFKEQ. V lost 9 bases, J lost 2 bases, and 11 bases lay in between. The CDR3 DNA is TGTGCCAGACGCGGGCTTACCTACGAGCAGTACTTC. Protein product: CARRGLTYEQYF.

The sample holds a few counts of this clonotype. The gene calls are TRBV13 and TRBJ2-1, with 7 bases identical to TRBD1. Germline values: CDR1 PRHDT, CDR2 FYEKMQ (reference sequence). The CDR3 length is 14 residues. V trimming: 5 bases; J trimming: 6 bases; junction bases outside the gene matches: 7. CDR3 DNA: TGTGCCAGCAGCAAGGAGACAGGGACCAATGAGCAGTTCTTC. Its translation: CASSKETGTNEQFF.

This clonotype was recorded at least ten times. The chain recombines TRBV27 with TRBJ2-7, with a tentative D call TRBD1 (6 bases). Germline-derived CDR1 and CDR2 are MNHEY and SMNVEV (reference sequence). The CDR3 contains 14 residues. V was clipped by 5 bases and J by 1 base, with 12 bases between them. Written as DNA, the CDR3 is TGTGCCAGCAGTCCACAGGGTTGGTCCTACGAGCAGTACTTC. Translating gives CASSPQGWSYEQYF.